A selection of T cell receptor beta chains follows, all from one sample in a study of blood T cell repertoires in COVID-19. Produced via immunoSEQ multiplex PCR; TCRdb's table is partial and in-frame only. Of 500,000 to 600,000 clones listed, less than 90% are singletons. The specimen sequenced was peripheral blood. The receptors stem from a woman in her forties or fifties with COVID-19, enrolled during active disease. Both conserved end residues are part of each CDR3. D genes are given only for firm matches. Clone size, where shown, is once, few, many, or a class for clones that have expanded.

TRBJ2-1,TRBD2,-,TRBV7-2,TGTGCCAGCAGCCCTGGAGCGGGGAATGAGCAGTTCTTC,CASSPGAGNEQFF
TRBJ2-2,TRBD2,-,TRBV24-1,TGTGCCACCAGTGAATCGGGGGGAGGAGGGGAGCTGTTTTTT,CATSESGGGGELFF
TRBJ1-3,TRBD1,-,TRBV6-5,TGTGCCAGCAGTAGGGACAGGGGATTCGTAAACACCATATATTTT,CASSRDRGFVNTIYF
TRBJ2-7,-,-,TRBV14,TGTGCCAGCAGCCAAGAAATTTGGGGGGATGAGCAGTACTTC,CASSQEIWGDEQYF
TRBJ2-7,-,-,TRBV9,TGTGCCAGCAGCGGCTCGGGTCGCACCTACGAGCAGTACTTC,CASSGSGRTYEQYF
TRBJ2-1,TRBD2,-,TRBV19,TGTGCCAGTAGTAAAGGCGGGGGCTACAATGAGCAGTTCTTC,CASSKGGGYNEQFF
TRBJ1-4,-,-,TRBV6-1,TGTGCCAGCAGTGGCGGTATTTGGTCAACTAATGAAAAACTGTTTTTT,CASSGGIWSTNEKLFF
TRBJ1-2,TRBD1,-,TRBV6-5,TGTGCCAGCAGCCGGTCGGGCAGGGGGCCTTTAAGCTACACCTTC,CASSRSGRGPLSYTF
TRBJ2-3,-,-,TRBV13,TGTGCCAGCAGAGTTCGGGGGGCTAGCACAGATACGCAGTATTTT,CASRVRGASTDTQYF
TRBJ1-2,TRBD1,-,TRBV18,TGTGCCAGCTCACCCCCGAGGACAGGGGGGGGCTACACCTTC,CASSPPRTGGGYTF
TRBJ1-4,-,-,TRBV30,TGTGCCTGGAGTGACTCCGGGACAAGGAATGAAAAACTGTTTTTT,CAWSDSGTRNEKLFF
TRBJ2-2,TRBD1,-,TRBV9,TGTGCCAGCAGCCCTGGGACAGGGGGTTTCGGCTACACCGGGGAGCTGTTTTTT,CASSPGTGGFGYTGELFF
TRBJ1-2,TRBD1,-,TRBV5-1,TGCGCCAGCAGCCTCGAAGGGACAGCCTACGGCTATGGCTACACCTTC,CASSLEGTAYGYGYTF
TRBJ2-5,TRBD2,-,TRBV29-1,TGCAGCCTACAACCCGGACTAGCGGGGGGGCCTGAGACCCAGTACTTC,CSLQPGLAGGPETQYF
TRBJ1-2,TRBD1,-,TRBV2,TGTGCCAGCAGTGATGGGACAGCTCAAGTTATAAACTATGGCTACACCTTC,CASSDGTAQVINYGYTF
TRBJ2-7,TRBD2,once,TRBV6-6,TGTGCCAGCAGTTACCTAGCGGGGGGGAGCGACGAGCAGTACTTC,CASSYLAGGSDEQYF
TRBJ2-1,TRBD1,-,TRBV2,TGTGCCAGCAGTGGACGGGACAGGGCCTACAATGAGCAGTTCTTC,CASSGRDRAYNEQFF
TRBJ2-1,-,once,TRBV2,TGTGCCAGCAGTGAGGGTGGGAGGAGACCGTACAATGAGCAGTTCTTC,CASSEGGRRPYNEQFF
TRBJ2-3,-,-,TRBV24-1,TGTGCCACCAGTGATTTAGCTAGCACAGATACGCAGTATTTT,CATSDLASTDTQYF
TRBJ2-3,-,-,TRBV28,TGTGCCAGCTCGGGGGGCGGGGAAGATACGCAGTATTTT,CASSGGGEDTQYF
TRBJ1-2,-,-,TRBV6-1,TGTGCCAGCAGTGACCCATGGACGGCCCACGGGAGAAACTATGGCTACACCTTC,CASSDPWTAHGRNYGYTF
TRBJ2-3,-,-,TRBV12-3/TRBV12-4,TGTGCCAGCACCTCTAGACTTTCAGATACGCAGTATTTT,CASTSRLSDTQYF
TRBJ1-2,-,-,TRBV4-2,TGTGCCAGCAGCCAAGATAGGGCGAGGGCTGGCTACACCTTC,CASSQDRARAGYTF
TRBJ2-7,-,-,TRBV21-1,TGTGCCAGCAGCAAAAAGGGGGGGCAGGCCAGTTTTCCAAAACCCTACGAGCAGTACTTC,CASSKKGGQASFPKPYEQYF
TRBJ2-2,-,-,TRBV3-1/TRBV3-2,TGTGCCAGCAGCCGGGCAGGACTTTACACCGGGGAGCTGTTTTTT,CASSRAGLYTGELFF
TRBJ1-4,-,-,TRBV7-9,TGTGCCAGCAGCCCCGAGGTGGGGCTGAATAGGGCAACTAATGAAAAACTGTTTTTT,CASSPEVGLNRATNEKLFF
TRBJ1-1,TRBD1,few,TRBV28,TGTGCCAGCAGTCTAGGGGGCTCAGGGGCGAACACTGAAGCTTTCTTT,CASSLGGSGANTEAFF
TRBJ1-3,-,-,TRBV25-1,TGTGCCAGCAGTGAACGAGGGAAAAACACCATATATTTT,CASSERGKNTIYF
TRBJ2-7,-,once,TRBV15,TGTGCCACCAGCAGGGGAACAGGGTCAATCTACGAGCAGTACTTC,CATSRGTGSIYEQYF
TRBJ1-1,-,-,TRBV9,TGTGCCAGCAGCGTATCTGACACTTTGAACACTGAAGCTTTCTTT,CASSVSDTLNTEAFF
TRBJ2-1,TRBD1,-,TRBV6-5,TGTGCCAGCAGTCTCCGGGACAGGGAAGTTGGCAAGTTCTTC,CASSLRDREVGKFF
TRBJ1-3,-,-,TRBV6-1,TGTGCCAGCAGTGAAATGGCGGATGTCGTCGGTTTCCCTGGAAACACCATATATTTT,CASSEMADVVGFPGNTIYF
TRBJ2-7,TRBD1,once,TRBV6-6,TGTGCCAGCAGTTACTCGGGACAGGCCCCCTCCGGGCAGTACTTC,CASSYSGQAPSGQYF
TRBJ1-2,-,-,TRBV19,TGTGCCAGTAGTATAGATCTGGAGGGGGGGTACGGCTACACCTTC,CASSIDLEGGYGYTF
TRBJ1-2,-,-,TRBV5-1,TGCGCCAGCAGCTTGGTACAGGGAGCGCTCTATGGCTACACCTTC,CASSLVQGALYGYTF
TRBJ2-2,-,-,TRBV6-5,TGTGCCAGCGTACGGGACGGGGGGCAGCTGTTTTTT,CASVRDGGQLFF
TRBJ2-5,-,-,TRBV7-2,TGTGCCAGCAGCTTCCGGGGACGGGGGGAGACCCAGTACTTC,CASSFRGRGETQYF
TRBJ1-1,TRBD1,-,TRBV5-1,TGCGCCAGCAGCTTCACAGGGGCCGCTGAAGCTTTCTTT,CASSFTGAAEAFF
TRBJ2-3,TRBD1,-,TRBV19,TGTGCCAGTAGCCCGGGACAGATAATCACAGATACGCAGTATTTT,CASSPGQIITDTQYF
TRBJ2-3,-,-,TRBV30,TGTGCCTGGAGTGTAGTAGCGGCAGATACGCAGTATTTT,CAWSVVAADTQYF
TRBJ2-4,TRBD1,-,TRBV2,TGTGCCAGCAGCCGGGACAGGGATCGCCCCCGCATTCAGTACTTC,CASSRDRDRPRIQYF
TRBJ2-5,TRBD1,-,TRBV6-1,TGTGCCAGCAGTGACGAGGAAAGGGGGCGAGGGGAGACCCAGTACTTC,CASSDEERGRGETQYF
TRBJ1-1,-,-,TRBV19,TGTGCCAGTAGAGGAGGACCTGAAGCTTTCTTT,CASRGGPEAFF
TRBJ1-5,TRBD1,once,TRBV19,TGTGCCAGTAGTAGATTCATCAGACAGGGAGATGATCAGCCCCAGCATTTT,CASSRFIRQGDDQPQHF
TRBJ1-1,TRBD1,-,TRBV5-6,TGTGCCAGCAGCCAGACAGGGGGCGCAAATGATTTCTTT,CASSQTGGANDFF